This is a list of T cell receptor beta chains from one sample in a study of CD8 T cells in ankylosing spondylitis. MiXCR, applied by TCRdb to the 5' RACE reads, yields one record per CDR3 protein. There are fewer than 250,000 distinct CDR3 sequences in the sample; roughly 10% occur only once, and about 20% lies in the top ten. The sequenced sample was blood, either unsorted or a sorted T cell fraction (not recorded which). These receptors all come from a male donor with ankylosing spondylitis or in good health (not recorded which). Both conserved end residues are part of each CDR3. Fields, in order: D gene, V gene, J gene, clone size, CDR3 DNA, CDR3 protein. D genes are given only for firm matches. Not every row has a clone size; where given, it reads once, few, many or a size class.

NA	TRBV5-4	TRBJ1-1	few	TGTGCCAGCAGCCTCGGACTCATGAACACTGAAGCTTTCTTT	CASSLGLMNTEAFF
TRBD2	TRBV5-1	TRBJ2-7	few	TGCGCCAGCAGCTGGACTAGCGGGGGAGACGAGCAGTACTTC	CASSWTSGGDEQYF
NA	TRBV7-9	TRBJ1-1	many	TGTGCCAGCAGCTTGCTGGGGGCGCAAACTGAAGCTTTCTTT	CASSLLGAQTEAFF
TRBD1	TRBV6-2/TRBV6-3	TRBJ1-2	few	TGTGCCAGCATTTCCCCCGGGACAGGGCTCTATGGCTACACCTTC	CASISPGTGLYGYTF
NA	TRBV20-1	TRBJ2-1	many	TGCAGTGCTAGAAGCTTAGGGGGGTCCTACAATGAGCAGTTCTTC	CSARSLGGSYNEQFF
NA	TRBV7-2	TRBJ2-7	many	TGTGCCAGCAGCTTAACCGCTCGTGGGCAGTACTTC	CASSLTARGQYF
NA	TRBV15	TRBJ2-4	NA	TGTGCCACCAGCAGAGGGGGGGCGATAGCCAAAAACATTCAGTACTTC	CATSRGGAIAKNIQYF
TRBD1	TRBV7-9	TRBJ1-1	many	TGTGCCAGCGGACAGGGGTTGAACACTGAAGCTTTCTTT	CASGQGLNTEAFF
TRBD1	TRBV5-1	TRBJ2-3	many	TGCGCCAGCAGCCTGGACGCGACAGGGTCAGATACGCAGTATTTT	CASSLDATGSDTQYF
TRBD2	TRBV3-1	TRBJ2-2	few	TGTGCCAGCAGCCAACCGGGACTAGAGAACACCGGGGAGCTGTTTTTT	CASSQPGLENTGELFF
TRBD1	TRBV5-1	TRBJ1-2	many	TGCGCCAGCAGCTTGGATACGACAGGGGGAAGGAATGGCTACACCTTC	CASSLDTTGGRNGYTF
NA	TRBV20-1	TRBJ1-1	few	TGCAGTGCTAGAGATCTTGGGATAACTGAAGCTTTCTTT	CSARDLGITEAFF
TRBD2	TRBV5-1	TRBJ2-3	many	TGCGCCAGCAGCTCCATAGCGGGGGAGAGCACAGATACGCAGTATTTT	CASSSIAGESTDTQYF
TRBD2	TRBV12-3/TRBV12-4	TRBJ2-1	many	TGTGCCAGCAGCCTTCAGCGGGGGGAGTACAATGAGCAGTTCTTC	CASSLQRGEYNEQFF
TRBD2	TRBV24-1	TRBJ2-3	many	TGTGCCACCAGTGGACCAATCCCCTTTACTAGCGGGGGGGCCGGAGATACGCAGTATTTT	CATSGPIPFTSGGAGDTQYF
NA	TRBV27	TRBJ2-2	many	TGTGCCAGCAGACCATCCGGGGGCCTTACCGGGGAGCTGTTTTTT	CASRPSGGLTGELFF
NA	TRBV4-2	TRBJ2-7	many	TGTGCCAGCAGCCAAGATAATAACCCATCGAGTTTGGAGCAGTACTTC	CASSQDNNPSSLEQYF
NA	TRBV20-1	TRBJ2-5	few	TGCAGTGCTCCCGACGTAGGAGACGCCCAGTACTTC	CSAPDVGDAQYF
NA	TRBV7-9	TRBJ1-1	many	TGTGCCAGCAGCTTCTCGCAGAACACTGAAGCTTTCTTT	CASSFSQNTEAFF
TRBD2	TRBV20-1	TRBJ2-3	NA	TGCAGTGCTAGTAATGCGGGGGGGGAAGGAGATACGCAGTATTTT	CSASNAGGEGDTQYF
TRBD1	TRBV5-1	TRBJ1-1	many	TGCGCCAGCAGCTTAGGACAGGCTACCACTGAAGCTTTCTTT	CASSLGQATTEAFF
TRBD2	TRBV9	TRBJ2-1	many	TGTGCCAGCAGCGTAGCCGCTAGCGGGGGGCGCTACAATGAGCAGTTCTTC	CASSVAASGGRYNEQFF
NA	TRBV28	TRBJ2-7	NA	TGTGCCAGCAGTTTTCCGGCGGGCACCTACGAGCAGTACTTC	CASSFPAGTYEQYF
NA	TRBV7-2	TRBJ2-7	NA	TGTGCCAGCAGCTTAGCTTCGGGCAGGGCGAGCACCTACGAGCAGTACTTC	CASSLASGRASTYEQYF
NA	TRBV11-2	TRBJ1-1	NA	TGTGCCAGCAGCCACCCGGACCGGCCAGGGCCCCCTGAAGCTTTCTTT	CASSHPDRPGPPEAFF
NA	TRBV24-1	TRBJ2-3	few	TGTGCCACCAGTGATCTTACGGGAGAAGAGAATACGCAGTATTTT	CATSDLTGEENTQYF
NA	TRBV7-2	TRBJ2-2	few	TGTGCCAGCAGCTTAATACATGTTGGGGGGGAGCTGTTTTTT	CASSLIHVGGELFF
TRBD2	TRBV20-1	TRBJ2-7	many	TGCAGTGCCCCAATCGGGACTAGCGGGGCCTACGAGCAGTACTTC	CSAPIGTSGAYEQYF
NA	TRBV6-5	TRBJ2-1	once	TGTGCCAGCAGTTATTACCACAGGCTGGTCAATGAGCAGTTCTTC	CASSYYHRLVNEQFF
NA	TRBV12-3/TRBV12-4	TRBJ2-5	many	TGTGCCAGCAGTCCCAGACTCGAACGGGAGACCCAGTACTTC	CASSPRLERETQYF
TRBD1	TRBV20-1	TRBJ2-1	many	TGCAGTGCTCCTACCAGACAGGGGGCCTACAATGAGCAGTTCTTC	CSAPTRQGAYNEQFF
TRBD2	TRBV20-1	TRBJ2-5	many	TGCAGTGCTAGAGATCGGCGGGGGGGCGTCGGGACCCAGTACTTC	CSARDRRGGVGTQYF
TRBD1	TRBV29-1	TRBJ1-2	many	TGCAGCGTGCAGGGGGCAAGTAACTATGGCTACACCTTC	CSVQGASNYGYTF
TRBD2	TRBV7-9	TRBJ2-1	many	TGTGCCAGCAGCTTCTTGGCAGCGGGAAACAATGAGCAGTTCTTC	CASSFLAAGNNEQFF
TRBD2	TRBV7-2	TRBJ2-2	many	TGTGCCAGCAGCTGGGGCGGGGGGACGAACACCGGGGAGCTGTTTTTT	CASSWGGGTNTGELFF
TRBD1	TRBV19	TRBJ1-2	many	TGTGCCAGCCGGCGGGACAGGGGTTCCGGCTACACCTTC	CASRRDRGSGYTF
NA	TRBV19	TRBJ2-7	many	TGTGCCAGTAGTACAACCGGGACGTCCACCTACGAGCAGTACTTC	CASSTTGTSTYEQYF
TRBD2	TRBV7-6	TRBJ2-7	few	TGTGCCAGCAGCTCCCAGGGACTAGCGGGGGGCCTCGCCATGAGCTCCTACGAGCAGTACTTC	CASSSQGLAGGLAMSSYEQYF
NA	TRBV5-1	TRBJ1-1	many	TGCGCCAGCAGCTTGGGTTTGGACGGTTACACTGAAGCTTTCTTT	CASSLGLDGYTEAFF
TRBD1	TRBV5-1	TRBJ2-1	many	TGCGCCAGCAGCATCGGACAGGGTGGGTCCTACAATGAGCAGTTCTTC	CASSIGQGGSYNEQFF
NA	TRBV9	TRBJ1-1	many	TGTGCCAGCAGGACAGGAGAGAACACTGAAGCTTTCTTT	CASRTGENTEAFF
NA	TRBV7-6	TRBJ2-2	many	TGTGCCAGCAGCTCCAGATTCAATAGCTTCTCCGGGGAGCTGTTTTTT	CASSSRFNSFSGELFF
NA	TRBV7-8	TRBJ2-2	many	TGTGCCAGCAGCCTTAGAGGGACGTCGGGCGGGGAGCTGTTTTTT	CASSLRGTSGGELFF
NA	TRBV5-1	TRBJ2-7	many	TGCGCCAGCACAAAAGGAGACGTTTCCTACGAGCAGTACTTC	CASTKGDVSYEQYF
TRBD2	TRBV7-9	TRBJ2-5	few	TGTGCCAGCAGCACAAGCGGGGGGGTTGACTTAGGAGAGACCCAGTACTTC	CASSTSGGVDLGETQYF
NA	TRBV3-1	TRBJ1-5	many	TGTGCCAGCAGCCCAGACAGGACCTATAGCAATCAGCCCCAGCATTTT	CASSPDRTYSNQPQHF
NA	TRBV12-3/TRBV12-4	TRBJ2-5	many	TGTGCCAGCAGTTTATCCGGGCAAGAGACCCAGTACTTC	CASSLSGQETQYF